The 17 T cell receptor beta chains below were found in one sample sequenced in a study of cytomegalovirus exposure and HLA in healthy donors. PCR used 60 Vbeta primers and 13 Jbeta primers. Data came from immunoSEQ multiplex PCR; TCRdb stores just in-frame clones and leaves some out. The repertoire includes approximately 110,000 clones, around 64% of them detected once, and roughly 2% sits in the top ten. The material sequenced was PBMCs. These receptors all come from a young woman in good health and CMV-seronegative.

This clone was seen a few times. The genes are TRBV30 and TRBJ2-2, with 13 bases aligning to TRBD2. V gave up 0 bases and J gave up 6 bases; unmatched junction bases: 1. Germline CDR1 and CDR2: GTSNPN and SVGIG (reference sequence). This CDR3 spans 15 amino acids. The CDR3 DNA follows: TGTGCCTGGAGTGTACTAGCGGGAGGGCCCGGGGAGCTGTTTTTT. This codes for CAWSVLAGGPGELFF.

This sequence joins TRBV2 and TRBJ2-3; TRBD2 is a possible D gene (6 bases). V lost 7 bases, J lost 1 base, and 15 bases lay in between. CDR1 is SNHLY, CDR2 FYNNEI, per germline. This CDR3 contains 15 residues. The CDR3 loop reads CASITSSPRTDTQYF. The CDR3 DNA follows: TGTGCCAGCATAACTAGCTCACCGCGCACAGATACGCAGTATTTT.

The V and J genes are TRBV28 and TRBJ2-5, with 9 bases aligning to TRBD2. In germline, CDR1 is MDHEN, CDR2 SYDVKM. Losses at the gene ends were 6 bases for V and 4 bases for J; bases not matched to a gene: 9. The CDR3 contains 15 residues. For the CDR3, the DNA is TGTGCCAGCAGCCCACTCAGCGGGAGGCGAGAGACCCAGTACTTC. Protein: CASSPLSGRRETQYF.

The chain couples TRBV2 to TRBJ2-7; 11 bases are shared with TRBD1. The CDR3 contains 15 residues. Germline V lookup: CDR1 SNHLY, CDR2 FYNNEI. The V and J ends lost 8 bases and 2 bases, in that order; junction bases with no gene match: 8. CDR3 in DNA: TGTGCCAGCCGCAGGACAGGGGGCGAAGCCTACGAGCAGTACTTC. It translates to CASRRTGGEAYEQYF.

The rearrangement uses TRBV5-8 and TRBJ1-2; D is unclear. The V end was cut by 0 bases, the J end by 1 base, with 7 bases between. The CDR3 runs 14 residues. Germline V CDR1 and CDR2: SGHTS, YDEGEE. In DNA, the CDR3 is TGTGCCAGCAGCTTGGACAGCAGTAACTATGGCTACACCTTC. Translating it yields CASSLDSSNYGYTF.

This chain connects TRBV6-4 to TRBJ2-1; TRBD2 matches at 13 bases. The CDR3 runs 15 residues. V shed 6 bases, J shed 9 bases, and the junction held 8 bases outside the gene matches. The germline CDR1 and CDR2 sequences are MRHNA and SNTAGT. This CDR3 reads CASSVTSGRAPEQFF. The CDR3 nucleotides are TGTGCCAGCAGCGTAACTAGCGGGAGGGCCCCTGAGCAGTTCTTC.

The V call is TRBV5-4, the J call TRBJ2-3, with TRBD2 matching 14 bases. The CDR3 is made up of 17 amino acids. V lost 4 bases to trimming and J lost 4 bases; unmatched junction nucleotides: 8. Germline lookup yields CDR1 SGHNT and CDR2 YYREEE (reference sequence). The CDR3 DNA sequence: TGTGCCAGCAGCGTTAGACTAGCGGGAGGGCCCGCAGATACGCAGTATTTT. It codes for CASSVRLAGGPADTQYF.

The CDR3, as DNA: TGTGCCTGGAGTTTACAGTACGAGCAGTACTTC. The encoded protein is CAWSLQYEQYF. The chain joins TRBV30 to TRBJ2-7; D uncertain. The CDR3 is 11 amino acids. Trimming removed 2 bases at V and 4 bases at J, with 6 bases between. Germline V lookup: CDR1 GTSNPN, CDR2 SVGIG (reference sequence).

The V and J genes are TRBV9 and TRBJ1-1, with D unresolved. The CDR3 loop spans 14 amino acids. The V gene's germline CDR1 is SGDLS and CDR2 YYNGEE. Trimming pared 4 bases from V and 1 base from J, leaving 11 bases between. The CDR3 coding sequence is TGTGCCAGCAGCCCCCCCGGGAAGAACACTGAAGCTTTCTTT. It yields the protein CASSPPGKNTEAFF. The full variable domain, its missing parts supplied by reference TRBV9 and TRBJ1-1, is DSGVTQTPKHLITATGQRVTLRCSPRSGDLSVYWYQQSLDQGLQFLIQYYNGEERAKGNILERFSAQQFPDLHSELNLSSLELGDSALYFCASSPPGKNTEAFFGQGTRLTVV.

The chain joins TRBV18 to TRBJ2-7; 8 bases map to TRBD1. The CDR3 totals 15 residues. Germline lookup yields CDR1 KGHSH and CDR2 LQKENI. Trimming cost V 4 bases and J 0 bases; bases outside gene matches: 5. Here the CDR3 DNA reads TGTGCCAGCTCACAAGGGACAGGCCGCTCCTACGAGCAGTACTTC. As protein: CASSQGTGRSYEQYF.

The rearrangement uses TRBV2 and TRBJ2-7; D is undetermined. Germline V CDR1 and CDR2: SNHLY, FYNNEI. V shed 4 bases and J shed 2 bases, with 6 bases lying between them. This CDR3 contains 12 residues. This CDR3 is CASSADTYEQYF. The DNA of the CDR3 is TGTGCCAGCAGTGCAGATACCTACGAGCAGTACTTC.

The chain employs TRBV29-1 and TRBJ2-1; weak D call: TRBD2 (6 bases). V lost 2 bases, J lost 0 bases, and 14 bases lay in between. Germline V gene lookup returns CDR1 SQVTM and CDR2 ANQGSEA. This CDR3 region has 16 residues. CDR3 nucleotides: TGCAGCGTTGAAAGGGGAGGCGGGACCTCCTACAATGAGCAGTTCTTC. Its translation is CSVERGGGTSYNEQFF.

The CDR3 is CASSEDSHYEQYF. The DNA of the CDR3 is TGTGCCAGCAGCGAAGACAGTCACTACGAGCAGTACTTC. The chain employs TRBV5-4 and TRBJ2-5; tentatively, D is TRBD1 (5 bases). The J call may be incorrect, as the DNA end agrees better with TRBJ2-7. Germline CDR1 SGHNT, CDR2 YYREEE (reference sequence). The CDR3 spans 13 residues.

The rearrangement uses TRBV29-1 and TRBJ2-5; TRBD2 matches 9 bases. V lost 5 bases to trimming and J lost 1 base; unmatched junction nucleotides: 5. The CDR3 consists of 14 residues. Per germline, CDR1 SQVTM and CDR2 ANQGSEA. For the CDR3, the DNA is TGCAGCGTTAGGACTAGCGTAGGCCAAGAGACCCAGTACTTC. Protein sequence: CSVRTSVGQETQYF. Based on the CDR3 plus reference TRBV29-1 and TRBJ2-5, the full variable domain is SAVISQKPSRDICQRGTSLTIQCQVDSQVTMMFWYRQQPGQSLTLIATANQGSEATYESGFVIDKFPISRPNLTFSTLTVSNMSPEDSSIYLCSVRTSVGQETQYFGPGTRLLVL.

CDR3 loop: CASSPNRGPNEQFF. Here the CDR3 DNA reads TGTGCCAGCAGCCCAAACAGGGGCCCCAATGAGCAGTTCTTC. This chain links TRBV13 with TRBJ2-1; 7 positions match TRBD1. This CDR3 has 14 amino acids. The germline V gene encodes CDR1 PRHDT and CDR2 FYEKMQ (reference sequence). After removal of 5 bases from V and 6 bases from J, the junction contained 7 bases not matched to a gene.

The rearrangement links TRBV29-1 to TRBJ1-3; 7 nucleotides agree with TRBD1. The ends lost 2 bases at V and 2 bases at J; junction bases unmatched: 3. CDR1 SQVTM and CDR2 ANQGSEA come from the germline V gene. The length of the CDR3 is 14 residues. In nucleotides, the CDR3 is TGCAGCGTTGAATTTAGGGGGCCTGGAAACACCATATATTTT. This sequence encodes CSVEFRGPGNTIYF.

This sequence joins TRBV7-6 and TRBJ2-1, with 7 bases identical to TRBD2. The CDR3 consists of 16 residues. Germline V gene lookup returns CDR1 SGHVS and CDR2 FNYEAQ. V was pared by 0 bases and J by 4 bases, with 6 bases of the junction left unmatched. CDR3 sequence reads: CASSLAATSRYNEQFF. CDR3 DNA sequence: TGTGCCAGCAGCTTAGCGGCGACTAGCAGATACAATGAGCAGTTCTTC. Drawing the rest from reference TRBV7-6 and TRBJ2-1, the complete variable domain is GAGVSQSPRYKVTKRGQDVALRCDPISGHVSLYWYRQALGQGPEFLTYFNYEAQQDKSGLPNDRFSAERPEGSISTLTIQRTEQRDSAMYRCASSLAATSRYNEQFFGPGTRLTVL.